One and the same sample provided the 31 T cell receptor beta chains below, sequenced in a study of T-cell memory formation after mild COVID-19. TCRdb reanalysed the 5' RACE reads using MiXCR and keeps one entry per CDR3 protein. Of fewer than 500,000 distinct CDR3 sequences listed, roughly 25% are singletons. The sample was PBMCs or a T cell subset sorted from them (not recorded which). All receptors derive from an adult woman who had mild COVID-19 (a few samples of this study predate the infection). Cell type and time point are not known.

V usage is TRBV7-3 and J usage is TRBJ2-1; the match to TRBD2 covers 10 bases. CDR1 and CDR2 (germline): SGHTA, FQGTGA. The length of the CDR3 is 16 residues. The V segment lost 4 bases and the J segment 7 bases; nucleotides outside the gene matches: 10. CDR3 region: CASSSEPGLANNEQFF. The CDR3 DNA sequence: TGTGCCAGCAGCTCAGAGCCGGGACTAGCGAATAATGAGCAGTTCTTC.

Only a few counts were recorded for this clonotype. J is TRBJ2-1 and V is TRBV27; tentative D call: TRBD1 (5 bases). CDR1 is MNHEY, CDR2 SMNVEV, per germline (reference sequence). CDR3 length equals 13 residues. V lost 0 bases and J 12 bases, leaving 12 bases between the germline ends. CDR3 loop: CASSLSTVDLQFF. In DNA, the CDR3 is TGTGCCAGCAGTTTATCGACAGTCGACTTGCAGTTCTTC.

The chain couples TRBV9 to TRBJ1-5; D is perhaps TRBD1 (5 bases). With 2 bases removed from V and 7 bases from J, the gap between germline ends came to 10 bases. This CDR3 region has 13 residues. CDR1 is SGDLS and CDR2 is YYNGEE in the germline V gene. CDR3 in amino acids: CASSVGGRQPQHF. For the CDR3, the DNA is TGTGCCAGCAGCGTTGGGGGAAGGCAGCCCCAGCATTTT.

This clonotype has more than one count but fewer than ten. The CDR3 protein is CAISSSGGEETQYF. The CDR3 nucleotides are TGTGCCATCAGTAGCAGCGGGGGGGAAGAGACCCAGTACTTC. The gene calls are TRBV10-3 and TRBJ2-5; 10 positions agree with TRBD2. With V trimmed by 5 bases and J by 3 bases, 3 bases remained unmatched. The CDR3 is 14 residues long. Germline V gives CDR1 ENHRY, CDR2 SYGVKD.

The chain carries TRBV21-1 and TRBJ2-3; the D call TRBD2 from the table was never checked on the DNA. TRBV21-1 corresponds to a pseudogene. The length of the CDR3 is 18 residues. CDR3 in DNA: TGTGCCAGCAGCAAAACCCTCGCACGGGGAAGTAGCACAGATACGCAGTATTTT. This sequence encodes CASSKTLARGSSTDTQYF.

The table lists this clonotype with a few counts. Germline is not matched at one junction end, which may reflect a read error. The chain joins TRBV7-9 to TRBJ2-5; D call uncertain. CDR1 is SEHNR and CDR2 is FQNEAQ in the germline V gene (reference sequence). CDR3 length equals 15 residues. DNA for the CDR3: TGTGCCAGCAGCTTAGATTTGGCCGACCAGGAGACCCAGTACTTC. It specifies CASSLDLADQETQYF.

This clonotype was counted a few times. This chain links TRBV5-1 with TRBJ2-1; 9 nucleotides line up with TRBD2. V lost 0 bases and J lost 6; bases outside the gene matches: 1. Germline lookup yields CDR1 SGHRS and CDR2 YFSETQ. The CDR3 length is 14 residues. The CDR3 loop reads CASSLGGGVNEQFF. The CDR3 DNA reads TGCGCCAGCAGCTTGGGCGGGGGGGTCAATGAGCAGTTCTTC.

This clonotype has just a few counts. J is TRBJ2-7 and V is TRBV28, with D perhaps assigned TRBD1 or TRBD2 (5 bases each). V lost 8 bases and J 0 bases, leaving 14 bases between the germline ends. Germline lookup yields CDR1 MDHEN and CDR2 SYDVKM. CDR3 size: 14 residues. The CDR3 DNA reads as TGTGCCAGCGGAGCCGGGACGTACTCCTACGAGCAGTACTTC. Amino acids: CASGAGTYSYEQYF.

The rearrangement links TRBV12-3 or TRBV12-4 to TRBJ2-7; D is unresolved. The CDR3 consists of 13 residues. Trimming removed 0 bases from V and 6 bases from J, with 9 bases in between. Here the CDR3 reads CASSLAPAVEQYF. The CDR3 region has the DNA TGTGCCAGCAGTTTAGCTCCTGCCGTCGAGCAGTACTTC.

The chain links TRBV7-6 to TRBJ2-3, with D possibly matching TRBD2 (5 bases). CDR1 is SGHVS, CDR2 FNYEAQ, per germline. This CDR3 has 15 residues. V shed 4 bases and J shed 6 bases, with 17 bases lying between them. The CDR3 sequence: CASSSEAALGDTQYF. The CDR3 nucleotides read TGTGCCAGCAGCTCGGAGGCGGCCCTGGGCGATACGCAGTATTTT. The full variable domain, in which reference TRBV7-6 and TRBJ2-3 provide the parts outside the CDR3, is GAGVSQSPRYKVTKRGQDVALRCDPISGHVSLYWYRQALGQGPEFLTYFNYEAQQDKSGLPNDRFSAERPEGSISTLTIQRTEQRDSAMYRCASSSEAALGDTQYFGPGTRLTVL.

The chain carries TRBV6-5 and TRBJ2-3; 7 bases align to TRBD2. Germline V gene sequence: CDR1 MNHEY, CDR2 SVGAGI. Trimming removed 8 bases from V and 5 bases from J; junction bases left unmatched: 7. The CDR3 is 13 residues long. The CDR3, as DNA: TGTGCCAGCGGGGTGACGGGGGGAGATACGCAGTATTTT. The encoded protein is CASGVTGGDTQYF.

This clonotype was found a few times. V is TRBV15 and J is TRBJ2-1; the D is unclear. The CDR3 consists of 12 residues. Between the trimmed V and J ends, which lost 0 bases and 9 bases, there was a span of 6 bases. From germline, CDR1 is LNHNV and CDR2 YYDKDF (reference sequence). The CDR3 loop reads CATSREHFEQFF. The CDR3 nucleotides are TGTGCCACCAGCAGAGAACACTTTGAGCAGTTCTTC.

The genes are TRBV12-3 or TRBV12-4 and TRBJ2-7; 10 bases are shared with TRBD1. The V and J ends lost 7 bases and 3 bases, in that order; junction bases with no gene match: 9. The CDR3 is made up of 15 amino acids. The CDR3: CASTPGQGIYYEQYF. The CDR3 DNA reads as TGTGCCAGCACCCCGGGACAGGGGATTTACTACGAGCAGTACTTC.

This clonotype has more than one count but fewer than ten. The chain has TRBV5-1 and TRBJ2-1; TRBD2 matches at 10 bases. The V and J ends lost 0 bases and 1 base, in that order; junction bases with no gene match: 1. The CDR3 spans 16 residues. CDR1 is SGHRS, CDR2 YFSETQ, per germline. CDR3 amino acids: CASSLASGGSYNEQFF. As DNA, the CDR3 is TGCGCCAGCAGCTTGGCTAGCGGGGGTTCCTACAATGAGCAGTTCTTC.

This clonotype was detected a few times. This sequence joins TRBV20-1 and TRBJ2-3, with 10 nucleotides matching TRBD2. V was pared by 1 base and J by 2 bases, with 9 bases of the junction left unmatched. CDR1 is DFQATT, CDR2 SNEGSKA, per germline (reference sequence). The CDR3 has 17 amino acids. CDR3 coding DNA: TGCAGTGCTAGAGCCCCCCTAGCGGGGGCTCACACAGATACGCAGTATTTT. Its translation: CSARAPLAGAHTDTQYF.

The table lists this clonotype with many counts. DNA of the CDR3: TGTGCCAGCAGCGTGCGGGGGCGGACCGGGGAGCTGTTTTTT. It yields the protein CASSVRGRTGELFF. This chain joins TRBV9 and TRBJ2-2; D is possibly TRBD2 (7 bases). Germline V gene lookup returns CDR1 SGDLS and CDR2 YYNGEE. With 2 bases removed from V and 5 bases from J, the gap between germline ends came to 10 bases. The CDR3 contains 14 residues.

Only a few counts were recorded for this clonotype. The V call is TRBV9, the J call TRBJ2-7; 10 bases line up with TRBD2. There are 16 residues in the CDR3. The V segment lost 3 bases and the J segment 2 bases; nucleotides outside the gene matches: 8. Germline V lookup: CDR1 SGDLS, CDR2 YYNGEE. CDR3 sequence: CASSGPRSGRAYEQYF. DNA for the CDR3: TGTGCCAGCAGCGGCCCTCGGAGCGGGAGGGCCTACGAGCAGTACTTC. The full variable domain, its missing parts supplied by reference TRBV9 and TRBJ2-7, is DSGVTQTPKHLITATGQRVTLRCSPRSGDLSVYWYQQSLDQGLQFLIQYYNGEERAKGNILERFSAQQFPDLHSELNLSSLELGDSALYFCASSGPRSGRAYEQYFGPGTRLTVT.

The chain links TRBV5-5 to TRBJ2-1; D is undetermined. Between the trimmed V and J ends, which lost 4 bases and 7 bases, there was a span of 12 bases. CDR1 SGHKS and CDR2 YYEKEE come from the germline V gene (reference sequence). This CDR3 contains 13 residues. CDR3 nucleotides: TGTGCCAGCAGCGCGGAACTTCGTAATGAGCAGTTCTTC. It yields the protein CASSAELRNEQFF.

The sample holds a few counts of this clonotype. The rearrangement links TRBV9 to TRBJ1-3, with D possibly being TRBD1 (6 bases). The germline V gene has CDR1 SGDLS and CDR2 YYNGEE. With 0 bases removed from V and 4 bases from J, the gap between germline ends came to 14 bases. The CDR3 totals 16 residues. The CDR3 coding sequence is TGTGCCAGCAGCGTAGAGGCAACAGGGTTGGGAAACACCATATATTTT. This sequence encodes CASSVEATGLGNTIYF. The variable domain in full, with the rest retrieved from reference TRBV9 and TRBJ1-3, is DSGVTQTPKHLITATGQRVTLRCSPRSGDLSVYWYQQSLDQGLQFLIQYYNGEERAKGNILERFSAQQFPDLHSELNLSSLELGDSALYFCASSVEATGLGNTIYFGEGSWLTVV.

This clonotype was seen only a few times. V usage is TRBV5-1 and J usage is TRBJ1-1; no firm D call. Trimming took off 4 bases at V and 0 bases at J, with 10 bases between the two ends. The germline CDR1 and CDR2 sequences are SGHRS and YFSETQ. The CDR3 has 14 residues. The CDR3 spells CASSPAGLNTEAFF. For the CDR3, the DNA is TGCGCCAGCAGCCCTGCGGGGTTGAACACTGAAGCTTTCTTT.

This clonotype has more than one count but fewer than ten. The chain is built from TRBV5-1 and TRBJ2-7, with TRBD1 matching 9 bases. Germline V gene lookup returns CDR1 SGHRS and CDR2 YFSETQ. With V trimmed by 3 bases and J by 5 bases, 9 bases remained unmatched. This CDR3 is built from 15 residues. CDR3: CASSSFPGQGDEQYF. The DNA for the CDR3 is TGCGCCAGCAGCTCCTTTCCGGGACAGGGTGACGAGCAGTACTTC.

V gene TRBV7-3 combines with J gene TRBJ2-1, with 11 bases matching TRBD2. The germline V gene encodes CDR1 SGHTA and CDR2 FQGTGA. The CDR3 loop spans 15 amino acids. Trimming took 5 bases from V and 4 from J; bases not matched to a gene: 4. The CDR3 DNA follows: TGTGCCAGCAGCCACCGACTAGCGGGGTACAATGAGCAGTTCTTC. Translation gives CASSHRLAGYNEQFF.

This clonotype was seen ten or more times. The gene calls are TRBV7-2 and TRBJ2-3; TRBD2 aligns across 9 bases. The CDR3 runs 17 residues. The V and J ends lost 5 bases and 5 bases, in that order; junction bases with no gene match: 14. Germline V lookup: CDR1 SGHTA, CDR2 FQGNSA. CDR3 sequence (DNA): TGTGCCAGCAGCCGAGACATAACCTTACTAGCGGGAGATACGCAGTATTTT. It codes for CASSRDITLLAGDTQYF.

This clonotype has a handful of counts. This CDR3 is CSAPNTAYGYTF. CDR3 sequence (DNA): TGCAGTGCTCCCAACACCGCATATGGCTACACCTTC. J is TRBJ1-2 and V is TRBV20-1; D gene unclear. The CDR3 has 12 amino acids. The germline gives CDR1 DFQATT, CDR2 SNEGSKA (reference sequence). Trimming removed 5 bases at V and 5 bases at J, with 12 bases between.

This clonotype was counted between two and nine times. The chain has TRBV4-3 and TRBJ2-7; 7 nucleotides agree with TRBD1. This CDR3 region has 17 residues. Germline V gene lookup returns CDR1 LGHNA and CDR2 YSLEER. V was pared by 0 bases and J by 3 bases, with 11 bases of the junction left unmatched. In DNA form, the CDR3 reads TGCGCCAGCAGCCAAGATGGAATGACAGGGCCAGGCTACGAGCAGTACTTC. It translates to CASSQDGMTGPGYEQYF.

The chain links TRBV7-6 to TRBJ2-1, with 8 positions matching TRBD2. Germline V gene lookup returns CDR1 SGHVS and CDR2 FNYEAQ. J was trimmed by 3 bases and V by 1 base; bases with no gene match: 2. The CDR3 is 15 residues long. The CDR3 DNA reads as TGTGCCAGCAGCTTAGGGACTAGCCTCTACAATGAGCAGTTCTTC. Translation gives CASSLGTSLYNEQFF.

This chain joins TRBV11-3 and TRBJ2-5; tentatively, D is TRBD1 (6 bases). Per germline, CDR1 SGHNT and CDR2 YENEEA. There are 15 residues in the CDR3. V lost 1 base, J lost 1 base, and 10 bases lay in between. The CDR3 nucleotides are TGTGCCAGCAGCTTAGGAGGCAGGGGCCAAGAGACCCAGTACTTC. The encoded protein is CASSLGGRGQETQYF.

The chain joins TRBV30 to TRBJ2-7; D uncertain. Trimming took off 1 base at V and 4 bases at J, with 8 bases between the two ends. Germline-derived CDR1 and CDR2 are GTSNPN and SVGIG (reference sequence). There are 12 residues in the CDR3. The CDR3 nucleotides are TGTGCCTGGAGTGGTCTAGGATACGAGCAGTACTTC. It yields the protein CAWSGLGYEQYF.

A few counts support this clonotype. CDR3 DNA: TGTGCCAGCAGCTCCACTAGCGGGAGTGATGCTGAGCAGTTCTTC. It is translated as CASSSTSGSDAEQFF. The gene calls are TRBV7-9 and TRBJ2-1; 11 nucleotides match TRBD2. The germline V gene has CDR1 SEHNR and CDR2 FQNEAQ (reference sequence). CDR3 length: 15 residues. Germline trimming cut 4 bases from V and 9 bases from J; bases unmatched to any gene: 8. Supplemented by reference TRBV7-9 and TRBJ2-1, the full variable domain reads DTGVSQNPRHKITKRGQNVTFRCDPISEHNRLYWYRQTLGQGPEFLTYFQNEAQLEKSRLLSDRFSAERPKGSFSTLEIQRTEQGDSAMYLCASSSTSGSDAEQFFGPGTRLTVL.

This sequence joins TRBV20-1 and TRBJ2-7; D is possibly TRBD1 or TRBD2 (5 bases each). The V gene lost 6 bases and the J gene lost 9 bases, with 21 bases spanning the gap. Germline lookup yields CDR1 DFQATT and CDR2 SNEGSKA (reference sequence). The CDR3 is made up of 13 amino acids. The CDR3 region is CSAGPAGRDGQYF. The CDR3, as DNA: TGCAGTGCCGGCCCCGCGGGCCGGGACGGGCAGTACTTC.

The gene calls are TRBV6-5 and TRBJ1-6, with D unclear. Trimming left V 7 bases short and J 4 bases short, with 14 bases between. CDR3 length: 15 amino acids. Germline CDR1 is MNHEY and CDR2 is SVGAGI. CDR3 sequence: CASKTKTNYNSPLHF. The CDR3 DNA reads TGTGCCAGCAAGACAAAGACGAATTATAATTCACCCCTCCACTTT.